Detailed here is one T cell receptor beta chain. Its target is unknown. Both 60 Vbeta primers and 13 Jbeta primers went into the PCR. TCRdb's table, derived via immunoSEQ multiplex PCR, lists solely in-frame clones and lacks some. The table has about 190,000 clones, about four fifths seen once. The source of the sample is a study of cytomegalovirus exposure and HLA in healthy donors. Study overall: In terms of ancestry, the Caucasian-associated cluster contained more than 65% of the approximately 430 genotyped donors.

Study-level findings and limits: Approximately 17,000 TCR beta sequences were associated with HLA alleles at 0.05 false discovery rate in a later analysis. Analysis was carried out at a later point, and it linked a missense DCLRE1C variant to TCR beta V- and J-gene trimming. Roughly even sequencing depth across donors was the assumption behind the presence/absence analyses.

The CDR3 consists of 17 residues. With 8 bases clipped from V and 4 bases from J, the junction kept 15 bases outside the gene matches. Germline CDR1 and CDR2: MNHEY and SMNVEV (reference sequence). This chain uses TRBV27 with TRBJ1-5; TRBD1 matches 9 bases. This receptor was taken from a man between 25 and 39 years old in good health and CMV-seropositive. Material: PBMCs. This CDR3 is CASGDGQGKSINQPQHF. The DNA for the CDR3 is TGTGCCAGCGGGGACGGACAGGGGAAATCCATTAATCAGCCCCAGCATTTT.